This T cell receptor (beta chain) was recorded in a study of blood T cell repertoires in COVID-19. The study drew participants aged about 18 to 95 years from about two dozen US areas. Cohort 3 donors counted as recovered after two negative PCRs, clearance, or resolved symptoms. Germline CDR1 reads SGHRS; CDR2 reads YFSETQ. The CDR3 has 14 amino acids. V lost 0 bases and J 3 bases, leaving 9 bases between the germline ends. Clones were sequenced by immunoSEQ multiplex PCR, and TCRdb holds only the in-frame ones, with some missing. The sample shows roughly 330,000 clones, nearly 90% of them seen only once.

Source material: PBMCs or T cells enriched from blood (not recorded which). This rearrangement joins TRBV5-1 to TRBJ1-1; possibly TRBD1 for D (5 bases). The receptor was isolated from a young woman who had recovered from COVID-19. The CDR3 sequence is CASSLVTGYTEAFF. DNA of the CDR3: TGCGCCAGCAGCTTGGTAACAGGTTACACTGAAGCTTTCTTT. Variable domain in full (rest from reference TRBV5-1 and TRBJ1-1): KAGVTQTPRYLIKTRGQQVTLSCSPISGHRSVSWYQQTPGQGLQFLFEYFSETQRNKGNFPGRFSGRQFSNSRSEMNVSTLELGDSALYLCASSLVTGYTEAFFGQGTRLTVV.